This TCR beta chain was recovered during a study of cytomegalovirus exposure and HLA in healthy donors. Primers: 60 Vbeta forward and 13 Jbeta reverse. Profiling relied on immunoSEQ multiplex PCR, and the TCRdb table lists in-frame clones only, not all of them. The top ten clones hold around 3% of a sample with approximately 160,000 clones, around 68% of them seen once. The CDR3 loop spans 14 amino acids. Germline trimming cut 4 bases from V and 7 bases from J; bases unmatched to any gene: 7. Germline CDR1 reads MNHEY; CDR2 reads SMNVEV (reference sequence). The chain employs TRBV27 and TRBJ2-1, with 7 bases fitting TRBD1. Sequenced sample: PBMCs. This TCR came from a woman in her 40s in good health and CMV-seropositive. The CDR3 is CASSSGQAVNEQFF. The CDR3 DNA is TGTGCCAGCAGTTCCGGACAGGCAGTTAATGAGCAGTTCTTC.